This T cell receptor (beta chain) was documented in a study of early T cells in non-severe SARS-CoV-2 infection. TCRdb used MiXCR to reprocess the 5' RACE reads, holding one entry per CDR3 protein. Of approximately 42,000 distinct CDR3 sequences detected, around 6.1% appear once; the ten largest clones hold approximately 13%. The table lists this clonotype with a few counts. J was trimmed by 0 bases and V by 0 bases; bases with no gene match: 4. The CDR3 is 17 residues long. Sequenced input: whole blood. The clonotype was recovered from an adult who was a healthcare worker with PCR-confirmed SARS-CoV-2 infection or an uninfected control (not recorded which). The chain links TRBV23-1 to TRBJ2-1, with 8 positions matching TRBD1. TRBV23-1 is assigned to the ORF class and has an uncertain function. The CDR3: CASSQSGGTGSYNEQFF. CDR3 coding DNA: TGCGCCAGCAGTCAATCGGGCGGGACAGGCTCCTACAATGAGCAGTTCTTC.